This entry describes one T cell receptor beta chain. PCR was performed using 60 Vbeta and 13 Jbeta primers. Libraries were prepared by immunoSEQ multiplex PCR; TCRdb keeps only in-frame clonotypes and omits some of them. The sample gives 150,000 to 200,000 clones, about 82% of which show up once; 1% is in the top ten. CDR1 MNHNY and CDR2 SVGAGI come from the germline V gene (reference sequence). The CDR3 is 14 amino acids. V was pared by 3 bases and J by 8 bases, with 16 bases between. The data were obtained in a study of cytomegalovirus exposure and HLA in healthy donors. The V gene is TRBV6-6, the J gene TRBJ1-2; no clear D. This clonotype originated in a woman between 50 and 59 years old in good health and CMV-seropositive. Sequencing input: PBMCs. As DNA, the CDR3 is TGTGCCAGCAGTTATACGGGAGTCCTTGGGGGCTACACCTTC. Protein product: CASSYTGVLGGYTF.